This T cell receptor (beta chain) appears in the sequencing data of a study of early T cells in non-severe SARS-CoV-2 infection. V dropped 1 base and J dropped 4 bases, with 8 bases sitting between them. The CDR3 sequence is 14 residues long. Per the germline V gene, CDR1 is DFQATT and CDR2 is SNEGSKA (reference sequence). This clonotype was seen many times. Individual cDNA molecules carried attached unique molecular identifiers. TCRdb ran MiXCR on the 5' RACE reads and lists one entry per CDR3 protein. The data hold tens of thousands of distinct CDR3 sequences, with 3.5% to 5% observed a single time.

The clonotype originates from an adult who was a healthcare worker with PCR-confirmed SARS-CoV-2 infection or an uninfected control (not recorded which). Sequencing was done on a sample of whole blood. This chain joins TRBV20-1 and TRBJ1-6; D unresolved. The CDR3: CSARGQNYNSPLHF. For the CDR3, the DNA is TGCAGTGCTAGAGGGCAGAATTATAATTCACCCCTCCACTTT.